This T cell receptor beta chain is from a study of CD8 T cells in Susac syndrome. Overall study findings and caveats: In its TCR sequencing and HLA analysis, the study acknowledged that the number of individuals was relatively small.

With random hexamers, roughly 0.45 to 1 ug RNA was reverse transcribed. Amplification of the TCR beta CDR3 was carried out by immunoSEQ multiplex PCR, which spanned a total of 54 Vbeta and 13 Jbeta segments. TCRdb fed the immunoSEQ multiplex PCR reads into MiXCR, producing one record per CDR3 protein. Here the sample spans about 250,000 distinct CDR3 sequences, 90% to 95% being singletons. CDR3 length: 14 amino acids. Trimming took off 6 bases at V and 5 bases at J, with 16 bases between the two ends. Germline CDR1 and CDR2: MDHEN and SYDVKM. With respect to this clonotype: As yet, its antigen is unknown.

The study sequenced TCR beta in blood CD8+ and CD4+ T cells. This rearrangement joins TRBV28 to TRBJ2-5, with no clear D. The sequenced sample consisted of CD4+ T cells from PBMCs. This TCR derives from a human donor with multiple sclerosis. CDR3 region: CASSLPRGRETQYF. CDR3 nucleotide sequence: TGTGCCAGCAGCCTCCCCCGAGGTCGGGAGACCCAGTACTTC.